The sequence of this T cell receptor (beta chain) was determined in a study of cytomegalovirus exposure and HLA in healthy donors. General study findings and limits: The authors reported that TCR beta sequences could predict HLA-A and HLA-B alleles. These predictions were accurate for most subjects in the first cohort.

The germline CDR1 and CDR2 sequences are MNHEY and SVGAGI. Trimming removed 6 bases at V and 0 bases at J, with 11 bases between. The CDR3 contains 15 residues. About this clone itself: Its antigen is undetermined.

The primer mix had 60 Vbeta and 13 Jbeta primers. Only in-frame clones appear in the TCRdb table, and some are missing; sequencing was by immunoSEQ multiplex PCR. The sample records approximately 150,000 clones, roughly 82% being singletons. The sample was PBMCs. The chain has TRBV6-5 and TRBJ1-4, with D uncertain. The TCR comes from a man in his fifties or sixties in good health and CMV-seropositive. CDR3 bases: TGTGCCAGCAGCTCCCCGGGATCAACTAATGAAAAACTGTTTTTT. It encodes CASSSPGSTNEKLFF.